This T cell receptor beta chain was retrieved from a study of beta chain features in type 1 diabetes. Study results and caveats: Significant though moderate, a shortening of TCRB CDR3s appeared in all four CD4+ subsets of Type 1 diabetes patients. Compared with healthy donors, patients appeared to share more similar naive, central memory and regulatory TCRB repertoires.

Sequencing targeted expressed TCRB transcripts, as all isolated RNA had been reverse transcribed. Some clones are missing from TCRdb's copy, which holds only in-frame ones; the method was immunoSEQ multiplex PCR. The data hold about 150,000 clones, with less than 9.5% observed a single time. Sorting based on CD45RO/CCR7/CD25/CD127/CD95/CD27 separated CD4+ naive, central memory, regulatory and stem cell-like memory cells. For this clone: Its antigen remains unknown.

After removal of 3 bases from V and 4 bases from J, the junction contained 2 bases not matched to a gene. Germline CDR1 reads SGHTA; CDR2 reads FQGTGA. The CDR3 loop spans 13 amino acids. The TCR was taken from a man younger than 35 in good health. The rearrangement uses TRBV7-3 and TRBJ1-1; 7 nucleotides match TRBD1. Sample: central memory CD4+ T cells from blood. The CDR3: CASSFNRGTEAFF. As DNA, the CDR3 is TGTGCCAGCAGCTTTAACAGGGGCACTGAAGCTTTCTTT.